This TCR beta chain came from a study of PD-1 blockade in classical Hodgkin lymphoma. Broader study findings: Reported findings placed baseline TCR diversity lower in newly diagnosed patients (compared with healthy donors). The repertoire differences lack a defined cause, possibly disease activity or prior therapy.

Libraries were prepared by immunoSEQ multiplex PCR; TCRdb keeps only in-frame clonotypes and omits some of them. The table records about 13,000 clones, more than 85% of them present only once. Each patient relapsed following autologous stem cell transplantation, and prior brentuximab vedotin exposure differed. CDR1 is SGHRS, CDR2 YFSETQ, per germline. The CDR3 spans 15 residues. V dropped 1 base and J dropped 3 bases, with 13 bases sitting between them. Concerning this clone: Its antigen is unidentified.

The sequence was collected from a human donor with classical Hodgkin lymphoma. The gene calls are TRBV5-1 and TRBJ1-1; D is ambiguous. The sequences come from peripheral blood mononuclear cells (PBMCs), collected at baseline. The CDR3 DNA is TGCGCCAGCAGCTTGTACGGGGAGGCGGACACTGAAGCTTTCTTT. As protein: CASSLYGEADTEAFF.